This entry lists 28 T cell receptor beta chains sequenced from one sample in a study of blood T cell repertoires in COVID-19. The protocol was immunoSEQ multiplex PCR, while the TCRdb copy is restricted to in-frame clones and leaves out a portion. Among some 160,000 clones listed, approximately 80% were seen once. The material sequenced was peripheral blood. The receptors here all came from a human donor in a cohort sampled during active COVID-19.

V is TRBV5-1 and J is TRBJ1-6; TRBD1 matches at 9 bases. V was clipped by 0 bases and J by 9 bases; unmatched bases: 4. CDR1 is SGHRS, CDR2 YFSETQ, per germline. CDR3 length equals 15 residues. CDR3 loop: CASSLDTGGGSPLHF. The CDR3 nucleotides read TGCGCCAGCAGCTTGGATACAGGGGGCGGTTCACCCCTCCACTTT.

On this clone: This specimen includes other DNA sequences encoding the same CDR3. The chain combines TRBV18 with TRBJ2-5; D is possibly TRBD2 (5 bases). The V gene's germline CDR1 is KGHSH and CDR2 LQKENI. This CDR3 contains 13 residues. V lost 2 bases and J 1 base, leaving 5 bases between the germline ends. In DNA, the CDR3 is TGTGCCAGCTCACCAGGGAGCCAAGAGACCCAGTACTTC. This encodes CASSPGSQETQYF.

This chain links TRBV11-2 with TRBJ2-5; 14 nucleotides line up with TRBD2. The germline gives CDR1 SGHAT, CDR2 FQNNGV. J gave up 1 base and V 5 bases, and 3 bases lay outside the gene matches. This CDR3 is 16 amino acids long. CDR3 nucleotide sequence: TGTGCCAGCAGCCGGACTAGCGGGGGGATCCAAGAGACCCAGTACTTC. Amino acids: CASSRTSGGIQETQYF.

This chain connects TRBV19 to TRBJ1-2; D gene ambiguous. V was trimmed by 4 bases and J by 3 bases, leaving 12 bases between them. CDR3 length: 14 residues. From germline, CDR1 is LNHDA and CDR2 SQIVND (reference sequence). CDR3 sequence: CASSTPGRDYGYTF. The CDR3 bases are TGTGCCAGTAGTACCCCGGGAAGAGACTATGGCTACACCTTC.

The chain recombines TRBV4-3 with TRBJ2-6; tentatively, D is TRBD1 (6 bases). Looked up from germline, CDR1 is LGHNA and CDR2 is YSLEER. CDR3 length equals 16 residues. V was cut by 0 bases and J by 0 bases, with 6 bases left in between. Here the CDR3 DNA reads TGCGCCAGCAGCCAAGACAGGGGCTCTGGGGCCAACGTCCTGACTTTC. This codes for CASSQDRGSGANVLTF.

The rearrangement uses TRBV3-1 (or the pseudogene TRBV3-2) and TRBJ1-2; the D is unclear. From germline, CDR1 is LGHDT and CDR2 YNNKEL (reference sequence). Trimming removed 2 bases at V and 7 bases at J, with 8 bases between. This CDR3 has 12 residues. The CDR3 nucleotides read TGTGCCAGCAGCCAAACACCGGGTGGCTACACCTTC. It encodes CASSQTPGGYTF.

The chain carries TRBV11-2 and TRBJ2-3; 11 positions agree with TRBD2. V shed 4 bases, J shed 6 bases, and the junction held 12 bases outside the gene matches. This CDR3 is built from 17 residues. The V gene's germline CDR1 is SGHAT and CDR2 FQNNGV. CDR3 protein: CASSYLSGGASVDTQYF. The CDR3 coding sequence is TGTGCCAGCAGCTACCTTAGCGGGGGGGCTTCTGTGGATACGCAGTATTTT. The full variable domain, rest sourced from reference TRBV11-2 and TRBJ2-3, is EAGVAQSPRYKIIEKRQSVAFWCNPISGHATLYWYQQILGQGPKLLIQFQNNGVVDDSQLPKDRFSAERLKGVDSTLKIQPAKLEDSAVYLCASSYLSGGASVDTQYFGPGTRLTVL.

CDR3 amino acids: CASSLERGDTQYF. DNA of the CDR3: TGTGCCAGCAGCTTAGAGAGAGGGGATACGCAGTATTTT. The gene calls are TRBV7-8 and TRBJ2-3; D is possibly TRBD2 (5 bases). This CDR3 region has 13 residues. The germline gives CDR1 SGHVS, CDR2 FQNEAQ. The V end was cut by 1 base, the J end by 6 bases, with 8 bases between.

The genes are TRBV9 and TRBJ2-2; D possibly corresponds to TRBD1 (5 bases). Trimming removed 4 bases at V and 5 bases at J, with 9 bases between. CDR1 and CDR2 from the germline V gene are SGDLS and YYNGEE. The CDR3 covers 13 residues. For the CDR3, the DNA is TGTGCCAGCAGCTATACAGGAACCGGGGAGCTGTTTTTT. As protein: CASSYTGTGELFF.

The rearrangement uses TRBV4-3 and TRBJ1-4, with D perhaps TRBD1 (6 bases). This CDR3 has 16 amino acids. Germline V gene data show CDR1 as LGHNA and CDR2 as YSLEER. Trimming removed 2 bases at V and 3 bases at J, with 13 bases between. For the CDR3, the DNA is TGCGCCAGCAGCCAAAACCTCAGGGGCTCTAATGAAAAACTGTTTTTT. It codes for CASSQNLRGSNEKLFF.

The chain is built from TRBV7-2 and TRBJ2-7; TRBD2 aligns across 8 bases. This CDR3 comprises 14 residues. Losses at the gene ends were 4 bases for V and 5 bases for J; bases not matched to a gene: 7. Germline V gene data show CDR1 as SGHTA and CDR2 as FQGNSA. The CDR3 loop reads CASSWGRGVNEQYF. In DNA, the CDR3 is TGTGCCAGCAGCTGGGGGCGGGGGGTCAACGAGCAGTACTTC.

The chain combines TRBV18 with TRBJ2-6; D might be TRBD2 (6 bases). V was cut by 5 bases and J by 0 bases, with 17 bases left in between. Germline loops: CDR1 KGHSH, CDR2 LQKENI. The CDR3 has 18 amino acids. DNA for the CDR3: TGTGCCAGCTCAACTCTAGCGAGAATCGTCTCTGGGGCCAACGTCCTGACTTTC. Its protein product is CASSTLARIVSGANVLTF.

The rearrangement uses TRBV7-9 and TRBJ1-1; no definite D call. The CDR3 runs to 12 residues. Trimming removed 3 bases from V and 7 bases from J, with 9 bases in between. Germline V gives CDR1 SEHNR, CDR2 FQNEAQ (reference sequence). The CDR3 region is CASSLRADEAFF. The CDR3 bases are TGTGCCAGCAGCTTGCGGGCAGATGAAGCTTTCTTT.

The V call is TRBV27, the J call TRBJ2-5, with unresolved D. Trimming took off 6 bases at V and 5 bases at J, with 16 bases between the two ends. In germline, CDR1 is MNHEY, CDR2 SMNVEV (reference sequence). There are 14 residues in the CDR3. The DNA for the CDR3 is TGTGCCAGCAGCCCAGTCCCGGGTACGGAGACCCAGTACTTC. Translated: CASSPVPGTETQYF.

The V and J genes are TRBV11-2 and TRBJ2-7; TRBD2 aligns across 9 bases. This CDR3 is 15 amino acids long. Germline V CDR1 and CDR2: SGHAT, FQNNGV. With V trimmed by 5 bases and J by 6 bases, 11 bases remained unmatched. CDR3 sequence reads: CASSPRGRGRGEQYF. The CDR3 coding sequence is TGTGCCAGCAGCCCCCGCGGGAGGGGCCGGGGCGAGCAGTACTTC.

The rearrangement joins TRBV3-1 (or the pseudogene TRBV3-2) to TRBJ2-7; 10 positions match TRBD2. The germline V gene encodes CDR1 LGHDT and CDR2 YNNKEL (reference sequence). V was pared by 5 bases and J by 6 bases, with 7 bases of the junction left unmatched. CDR3 length equals 14 residues. CDR3 DNA sequence: TGTGCCAGCAGCTTCTCAGCGGGGGGGCGCGAGCAGTACTTC. The encoded protein is CASSFSAGGREQYF.

This clone was detected only once. This chain links TRBV19 with TRBJ2-1; 8 nucleotides agree with TRBD2. J lost 7 bases, V lost 1 base, and 6 bases had no gene match. CDR3 length: 15 amino acids. CDR1 is LNHDA, CDR2 SQIVND, per germline (reference sequence). CDR3 coding DNA: TGTGCCAGTAGTATAGCGGGAGGGCCCGAAAATGAGCAGTTCTTC. Protein product: CASSIAGGPENEQFF.

The chain joins TRBV9 to TRBJ1-6; the match to TRBD1 covers 8 bases. With V trimmed by 4 bases and J by 10 bases, 7 bases remained unmatched. CDR1 is SGDLS and CDR2 is YYNGEE in the germline V gene. The CDR3 covers 14 residues. The CDR3 loop is CASSTDRAWSPLHF. In DNA form, the CDR3 reads TGTGCCAGCAGCACGGACAGGGCATGGTCACCCCTCCACTTT.

This clone was observed once. In DNA form, the CDR3 reads TGTGCCAGCAGTTACAGAAGGGGGAGCGGCACTGAAGCTTTCTTT. Protein sequence: CASSYRRGSGTEAFF. The genes are TRBV6-6 and TRBJ1-1; D is possibly TRBD1 (6 bases). CDR3 size: 15 residues. The germline V gene has CDR1 MNHNY and CDR2 SVGAGI (reference sequence). V was trimmed by 2 bases and J by 4 bases, leaving 14 bases between them.

The rearrangement uses TRBV27 and TRBJ2-2, with D possibly TRBD2 on 5 matching bases. V was trimmed by 5 bases and J by 7 bases, leaving 11 bases between them. The CDR3 contains 13 residues. Germline loops: CDR1 MNHEY, CDR2 SMNVEV (reference sequence). The CDR3 DNA reads TGTGCCAGCAGTATTGAAGGAGGCGGGGAGCTGTTTTTT. It specifies CASSIEGGGELFF.

J is TRBJ1-2 and V is TRBV6-2 or TRBV6-3; 10 nucleotides match TRBD1. Trimming took 2 bases from V and 8 from J; bases not matched to a gene: 5. This CDR3 comprises 14 residues. Germline V CDR1 and CDR2: MNHEY, SVGEGT. The CDR3 spells CASSYPDRGRGYTF. DNA for the CDR3: TGTGCCAGCAGTTACCCAGACAGGGGGCGCGGCTACACCTTC.

J is TRBJ2-3 and V is TRBV7-3; the match to TRBD1 covers 12 bases. Germline CDR1 is SGHTA and CDR2 is FQGTGA. The V gene end was trimmed by 5 bases and the J gene end by 7 bases; junction bases not matched to a gene: 10. This CDR3 has 16 residues. This CDR3 is CASSQLGQGALNTQYF. The CDR3 bases are TGTGCCAGCAGCCAGTTGGGACAGGGGGCGCTTAATACGCAGTATTTT.

The chain carries TRBV10-3 and TRBJ2-1, with 7 bases lining up with TRBD2. CDR3 length: 14 residues. The V segment lost 3 bases and the J segment 5 bases; nucleotides outside the gene matches: 4. Germline V gives CDR1 ENHRY, CDR2 SYGVKD. The CDR3 here is CAISDRGGDNEQFF. Here the CDR3 DNA reads TGTGCCATCAGTGATCGCGGGGGAGACAATGAGCAGTTCTTC.

This rearrangement joins TRBV10-3 to TRBJ1-2; D is unclear. Germline CDR1 ENHRY, CDR2 SYGVKD. CDR3 length: 17 amino acids. V lost 2 bases to trimming and J lost 4 bases, with 20 bases between them. In DNA, the CDR3 is TGTGCCATCAGTGAGGACTTCGGGCCCGGAGGGTCCTATGGCTACACCTTC. Its translation: CAISEDFGPGGSYGYTF.

CDR3 DNA sequence: TGTGCCAGCCTCGAGTTGAACACCGGGGAGCTGTTTTTT. Translated: CASLELNTGELFF. The chain combines TRBV21-1 with TRBJ2-2; the tabulated D call, TRBD2, remains unverified against the DNA. TRBV21-1 is a documented pseudogene. The CDR3 is 13 amino acids.

This clone was observed once. V gene TRBV7-2 combines with J gene TRBJ1-1, with a weak D call TRBD1 (6 bases). The V gene's germline CDR1 is SGHTA and CDR2 FQGNSA. The V and J ends lost 5 bases and 0 bases respectively, with 10 bases between them. The CDR3 extends over 14 amino acids. CDR3 protein: CASSERTVNTEAFF. The CDR3 DNA reads as TGTGCCAGCAGCGAACGGACAGTGAACACTGAAGCTTTCTTT. The variable domain in full, with the rest retrieved from reference TRBV7-2 and TRBJ1-1, is GAGVSQSPSNKVTEKGKDVELRCDPISGHTALYWYRQSLGQGLEFLIYFQGNSAPDKSGLPSDRFSAERTGGSVSTLTIQRTQQEDSAVYLCASSERTVNTEAFFGQGTRLTVV.

The V call is TRBV3-1 (or the pseudogene TRBV3-2), the J call TRBJ2-7, with D perhaps matching TRBD2 (5 bases). This CDR3 region has 16 residues. Germline V gene sequence: CDR1 LGHDT, CDR2 YNNKEL (reference sequence). V gave up 0 bases and J gave up 2 bases, with 14 bases separating them. The CDR3 spells CASSQELELGPYEQYF. The DNA for the CDR3 is TGTGCCAGCAGCCAAGAACTTGAACTAGGCCCCTACGAGCAGTACTTC.

The chain combines TRBV7-9 with TRBJ2-6, with D perhaps matching TRBD1 (7 bases). This CDR3 has 18 residues. V was pared by 3 bases and J by 0 bases, with 15 bases between. The V gene's germline CDR1 is SEHNR and CDR2 FQNEAQ (reference sequence). CDR3 sequence (DNA): TGTGCCAGCAGCTTCCGGGACAGCGGGCTCTCTGGGGCCAACGTCCTGACTTTC. It yields the protein CASSFRDSGLSGANVLTF.